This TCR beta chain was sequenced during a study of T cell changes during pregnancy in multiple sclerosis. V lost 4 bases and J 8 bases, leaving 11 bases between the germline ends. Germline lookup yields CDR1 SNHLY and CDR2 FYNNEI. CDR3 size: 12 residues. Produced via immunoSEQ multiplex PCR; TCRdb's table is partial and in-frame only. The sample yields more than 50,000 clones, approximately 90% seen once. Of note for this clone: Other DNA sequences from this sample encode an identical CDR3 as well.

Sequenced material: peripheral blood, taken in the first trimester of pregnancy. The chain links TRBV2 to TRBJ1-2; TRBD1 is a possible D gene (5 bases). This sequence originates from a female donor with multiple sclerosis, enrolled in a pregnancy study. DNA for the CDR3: TGTGCCAGCAGTGCCTCAGGGTACGGCTACACCTTC. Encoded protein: CASSASGYGYTF. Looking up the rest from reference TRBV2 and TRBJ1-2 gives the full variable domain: EPEVTQTPSHQVTQMGQEVILRCVPISNHLYFYWYRQILGQKVEFLVSFYNNEISEKSEIFDDQFSVERPDGSNFTLKIRSTKLEDSAMYFCASSASGYGYTFGSGTRLTVV.